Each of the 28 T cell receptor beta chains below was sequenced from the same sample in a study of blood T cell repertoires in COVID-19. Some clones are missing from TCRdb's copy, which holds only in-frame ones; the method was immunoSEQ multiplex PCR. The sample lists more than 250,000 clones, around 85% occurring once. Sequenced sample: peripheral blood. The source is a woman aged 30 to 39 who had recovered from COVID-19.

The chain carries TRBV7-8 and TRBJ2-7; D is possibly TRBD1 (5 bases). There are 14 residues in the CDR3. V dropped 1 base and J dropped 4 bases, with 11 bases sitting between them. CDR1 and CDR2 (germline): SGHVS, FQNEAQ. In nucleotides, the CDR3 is TGTGCCAGCAGCTTAGTGGCAGGGTCTTACGAGCAGTACTTC. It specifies CASSLVAGSYEQYF. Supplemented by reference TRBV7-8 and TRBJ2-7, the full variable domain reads GAGVSQSPRYKVAKRGQDVALRCDPISGHVSLFWYQQALGQGPEFLTYFQNEAQLDKSGLPSDRFFAERPEGSVSTLKIQRTQQEDSAVYLCASSLVAGSYEQYFGPGTRLTVT.

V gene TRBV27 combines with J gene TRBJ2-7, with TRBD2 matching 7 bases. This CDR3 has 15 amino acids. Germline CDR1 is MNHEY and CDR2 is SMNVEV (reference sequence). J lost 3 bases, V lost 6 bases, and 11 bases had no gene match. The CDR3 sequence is CASSPRGGGLYEQYF. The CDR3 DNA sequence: TGTGCCAGCAGCCCCCGCGGGGGTGGCCTCTACGAGCAGTACTTC.

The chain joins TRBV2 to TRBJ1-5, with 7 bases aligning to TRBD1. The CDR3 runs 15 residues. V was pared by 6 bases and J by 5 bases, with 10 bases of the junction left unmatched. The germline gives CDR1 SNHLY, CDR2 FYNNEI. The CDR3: CASRRDSERDQPQHF. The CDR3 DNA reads TGTGCCAGCAGGAGGGACAGTGAGAGAGATCAGCCCCAGCATTTT.

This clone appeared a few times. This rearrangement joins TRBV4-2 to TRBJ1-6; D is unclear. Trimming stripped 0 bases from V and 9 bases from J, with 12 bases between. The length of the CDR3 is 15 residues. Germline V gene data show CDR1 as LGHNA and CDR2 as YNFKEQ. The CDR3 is CASSQDEAEGSPLHF. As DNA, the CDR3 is TGTGCCAGCAGCCAAGATGAAGCGGAGGGTTCACCCCTCCACTTT.

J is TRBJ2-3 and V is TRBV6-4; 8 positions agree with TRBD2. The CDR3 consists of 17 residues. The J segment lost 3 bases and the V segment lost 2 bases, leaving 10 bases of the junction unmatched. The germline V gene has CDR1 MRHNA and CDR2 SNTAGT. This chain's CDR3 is CASSDPKWKRGTDTQYF. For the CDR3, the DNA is TGTGCCAGCAGTGACCCTAAGTGGAAGCGGGGGACAGATACGCAGTATTTT.

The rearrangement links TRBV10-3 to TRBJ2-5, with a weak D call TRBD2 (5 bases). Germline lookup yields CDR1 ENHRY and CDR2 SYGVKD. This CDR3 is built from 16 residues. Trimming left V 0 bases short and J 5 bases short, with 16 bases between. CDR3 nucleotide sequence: TGTGCCATCAGTGAGTCGCACGAGGGTCTGGGGGAGACCCAGTACTTC. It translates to CAISESHEGLGETQYF.

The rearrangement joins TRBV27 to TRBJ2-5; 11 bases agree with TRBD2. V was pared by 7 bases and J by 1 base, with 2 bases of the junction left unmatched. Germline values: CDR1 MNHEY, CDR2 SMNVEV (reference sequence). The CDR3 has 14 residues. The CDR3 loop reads CASKLAGAQETQYF. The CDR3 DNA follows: TGTGCCAGCAAACTAGCGGGAGCCCAAGAGACCCAGTACTTC.

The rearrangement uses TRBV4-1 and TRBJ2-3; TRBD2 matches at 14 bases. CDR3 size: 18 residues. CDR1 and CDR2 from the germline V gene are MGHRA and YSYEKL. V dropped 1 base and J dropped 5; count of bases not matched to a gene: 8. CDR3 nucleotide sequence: TGCGCCAGCAGCCAAGTTGGGGGACTAGCGGGAGTTGGAGATACGCAGTATTTT. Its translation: CASSQVGGLAGVGDTQYF.

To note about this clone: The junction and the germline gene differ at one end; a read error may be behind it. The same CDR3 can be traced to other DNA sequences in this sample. CDR3 in DNA: TGTGCTAGCAGCTTGGGGGCTAGCGGGATCGTGGAGCTGTTTTTT. Its protein product is CASSLGASGIVELFF. V usage is TRBV5-4 and J usage is TRBJ2-2; 9 bases agree with TRBD2. The CDR3 contains 15 residues. Germline CDR1 reads SGHNT; CDR2 reads YYREEE (reference sequence). Complete variable domain (other parts from reference TRBV5-4 and TRBJ2-2): ETGVTQSPTHLIKTRGQQVTLRCSSQSGHNTVSWYQQALGQGPQFIFQYYREEENGRGNFPPRFSGLQFPNYSSELNVNALELDDSALYLCASSLGASGIVELFFGEGSRLTVL.

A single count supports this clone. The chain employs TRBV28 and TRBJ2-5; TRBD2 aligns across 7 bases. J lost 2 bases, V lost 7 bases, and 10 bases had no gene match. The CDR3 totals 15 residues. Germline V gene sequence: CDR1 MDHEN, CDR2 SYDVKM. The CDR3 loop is CASNGAGDGQETQYF. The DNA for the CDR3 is TGTGCCAGCAATGGGGCGGGAGACGGGCAAGAGACCCAGTACTTC.

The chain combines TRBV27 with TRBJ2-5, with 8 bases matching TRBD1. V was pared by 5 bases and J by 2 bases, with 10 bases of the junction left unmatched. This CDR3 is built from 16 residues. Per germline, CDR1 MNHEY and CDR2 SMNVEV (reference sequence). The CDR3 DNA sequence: TGTGCCAGCAGTCCAGCCGGGACAGGCCGTCAAGAGACCCAGTACTTC. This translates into CASSPAGTGRQETQYF.

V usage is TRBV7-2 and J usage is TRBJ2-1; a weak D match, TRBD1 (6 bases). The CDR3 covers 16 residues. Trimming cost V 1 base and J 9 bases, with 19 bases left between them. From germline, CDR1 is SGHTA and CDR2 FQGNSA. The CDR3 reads CASSLEQGKGLGEQFF. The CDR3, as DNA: TGTGCCAGCAGCTTAGAGCAGGGGAAGGGGTTGGGTGAGCAGTTCTTC. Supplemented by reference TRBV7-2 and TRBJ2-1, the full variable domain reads GAGVSQSPSNKVTEKGKDVELRCDPISGHTALYWYRQSLGQGLEFLIYFQGNSAPDKSGLPSDRFSAERTGGSVSTLTIQRTQQEDSAVYLCASSLEQGKGLGEQFFGPGTRLTVL.

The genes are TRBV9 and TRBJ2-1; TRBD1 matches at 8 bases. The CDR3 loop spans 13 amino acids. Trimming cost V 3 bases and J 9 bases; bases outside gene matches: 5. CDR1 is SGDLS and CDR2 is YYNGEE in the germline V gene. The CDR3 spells CASSAQGAGEQFF. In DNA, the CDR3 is TGTGCCAGCAGCGCCCAGGGGGCAGGTGAGCAGTTCTTC.

The CDR3 is CATSRDEGDYNEQFF. CDR3 nucleotide sequence: TGTGCCACCAGCAGAGATGAGGGGGACTACAATGAGCAGTTCTTC. V usage is TRBV15 and J usage is TRBJ2-1; D possibly corresponds to TRBD1 (6 bases). The length of the CDR3 is 15 residues. The V gene's germline CDR1 is LNHNV and CDR2 YYDKDF (reference sequence). Trimming removed 0 bases at V and 3 bases at J, with 9 bases between.

For the CDR3, the DNA is TGTGCCACCAGTGATATAGGAGGAGGAGACGAGCAGTACTTC. Translated, it gives CATSDIGGGDEQYF. The chain combines TRBV24-1 with TRBJ2-7, with D tentatively TRBD2 (5 bases). This CDR3 is built from 14 residues. Germline loops: CDR1 KGHDR, CDR2 SFDVKD. Trimming took off 3 bases at V and 5 bases at J, with 13 bases between the two ends.

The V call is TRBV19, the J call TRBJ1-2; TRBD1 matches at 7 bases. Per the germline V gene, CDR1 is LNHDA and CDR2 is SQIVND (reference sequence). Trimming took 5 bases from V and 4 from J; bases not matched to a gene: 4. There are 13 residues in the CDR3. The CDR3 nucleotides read TGTGCCAGTAGTTCGACAGGGCCCTATGGCTACACCTTC. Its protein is CASSSTGPYGYTF.

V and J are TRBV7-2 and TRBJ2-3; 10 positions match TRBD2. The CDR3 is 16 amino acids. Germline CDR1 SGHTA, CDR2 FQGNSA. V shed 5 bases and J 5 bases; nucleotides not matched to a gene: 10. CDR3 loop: CASSPKAGGYRDTQYF. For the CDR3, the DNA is TGTGCCAGCAGCCCCAAAGCGGGGGGGTATCGAGATACGCAGTATTTT.

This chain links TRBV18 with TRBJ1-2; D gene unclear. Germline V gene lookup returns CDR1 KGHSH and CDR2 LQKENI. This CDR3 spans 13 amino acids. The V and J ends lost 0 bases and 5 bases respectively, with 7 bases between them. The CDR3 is CASSPPVEYGYTF. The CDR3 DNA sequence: TGTGCCAGCTCACCACCGGTCGAGTATGGCTACACCTTC.

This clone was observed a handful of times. CDR3 bases: TGTGCCAGCAGTGTCAAGGGGGTCCACGAGCAGTACTTC. Translating it yields CASSVKGVHEQYF. This chain connects TRBV12-3 or TRBV12-4 to TRBJ2-7, with D perhaps TRBD1 (6 bases). The CDR3 length is 13 residues. V lost 5 bases to trimming and J lost 5 bases, with 13 bases between them.

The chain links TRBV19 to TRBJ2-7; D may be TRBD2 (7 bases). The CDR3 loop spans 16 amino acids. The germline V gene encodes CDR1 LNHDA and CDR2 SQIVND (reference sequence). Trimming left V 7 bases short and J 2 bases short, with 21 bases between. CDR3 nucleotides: TGTGCCAGTACCCCAAAGGGGGGGGAGACGGCCTACGAGCAGTACTTC. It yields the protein CASTPKGGETAYEQYF. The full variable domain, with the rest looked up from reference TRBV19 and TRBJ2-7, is DGGITQSPKYLFRKEGQNVTLSCEQNLNHDAMYWYRQDPGQGLRLIYYSQIVNDFQKGDIAEGYSVSREKKESFPLTVTSAQKNPTAFYLCASTPKGGETAYEQYFGPGTRLTVT.

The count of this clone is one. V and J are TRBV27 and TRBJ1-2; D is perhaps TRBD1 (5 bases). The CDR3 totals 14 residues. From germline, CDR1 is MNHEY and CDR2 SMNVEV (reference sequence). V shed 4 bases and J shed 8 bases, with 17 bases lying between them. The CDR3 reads CASSSAGTMEGYTF. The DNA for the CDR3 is TGTGCCAGCAGTTCCGCCGGGACTATGGAGGGCTACACCTTC.

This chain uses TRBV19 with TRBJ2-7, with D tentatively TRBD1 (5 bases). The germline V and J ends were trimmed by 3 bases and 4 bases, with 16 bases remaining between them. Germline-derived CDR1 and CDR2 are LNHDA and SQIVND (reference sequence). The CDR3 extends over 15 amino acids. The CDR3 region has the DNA TGTGCCAGTAGTATGCCGGGTACAGGATTATACGAGCAGTACTTC. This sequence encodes CASSMPGTGLYEQYF.

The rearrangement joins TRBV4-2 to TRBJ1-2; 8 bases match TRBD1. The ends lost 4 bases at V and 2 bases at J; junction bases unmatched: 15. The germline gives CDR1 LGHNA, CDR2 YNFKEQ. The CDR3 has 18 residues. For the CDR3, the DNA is TGTGCCAGCAGCCCTACCGGGACAGGTCGACTGGGGAACTATGGCTACACCTTC. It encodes CASSPTGTGRLGNYGYTF.

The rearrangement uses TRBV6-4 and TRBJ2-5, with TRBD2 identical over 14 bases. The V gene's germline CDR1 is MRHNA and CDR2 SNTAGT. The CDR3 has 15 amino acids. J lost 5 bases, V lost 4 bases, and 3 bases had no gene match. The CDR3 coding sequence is TGTGCCAGCAGTGTGGGACTAGCGGGGGACGAGACCCAGTACTTC. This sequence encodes CASSVGLAGDETQYF.

Here the CDR3 DNA reads TGTGCCAGCAGCTTTGGCAGGGGCCCTAGGGGCGGGGAGCTGTTTTTT. Protein product: CASSFGRGPRGGELFF. The chain is built from TRBV5-4 and TRBJ2-2; D might be TRBD1 (6 bases). The germline CDR1 and CDR2 sequences are SGHNT and YYREEE (reference sequence). The CDR3 covers 16 residues. Trimming left V 2 bases short and J 7 bases short, with 18 bases between.

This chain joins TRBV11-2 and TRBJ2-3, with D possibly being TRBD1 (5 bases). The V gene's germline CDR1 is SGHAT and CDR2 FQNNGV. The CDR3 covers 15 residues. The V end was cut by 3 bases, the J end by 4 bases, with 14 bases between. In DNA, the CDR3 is TGTGCCAGCAGCTTCGGGTGGTGGGGCCCAGATACGCAGTATTTT. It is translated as CASSFGWWGPDTQYF. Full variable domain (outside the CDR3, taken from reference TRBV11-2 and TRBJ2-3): EAGVAQSPRYKIIEKRQSVAFWCNPISGHATLYWYQQILGQGPKLLIQFQNNGVVDDSQLPKDRFSAERLKGVDSTLKIQPAKLEDSAVYLCASSFGWWGPDTQYFGPGTRLTVL.

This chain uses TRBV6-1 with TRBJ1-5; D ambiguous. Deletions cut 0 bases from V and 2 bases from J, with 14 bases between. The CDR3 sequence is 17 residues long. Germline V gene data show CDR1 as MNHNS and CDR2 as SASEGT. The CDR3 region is CASSEALAPLGNQPQHF. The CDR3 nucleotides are TGTGCCAGCAGTGAAGCGCTGGCACCCTTGGGCAATCAGCCCCAGCATTTT.

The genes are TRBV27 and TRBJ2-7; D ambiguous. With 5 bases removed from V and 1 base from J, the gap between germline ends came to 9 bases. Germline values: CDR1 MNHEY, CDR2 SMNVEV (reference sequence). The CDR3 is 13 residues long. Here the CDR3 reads CASSPHQSYEQYF. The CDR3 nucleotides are TGTGCCAGCAGTCCCCACCAGTCCTACGAGCAGTACTTC.